What follows is one T cell receptor (beta chain) and its context. Its specificity is unknown. Carried by the TCR beta cDNA libraries were unique molecular identifiers. T cells numbering roughly 0.95 to 11 million gave rise to roughly 0.5 million cDNA molecules. TCRdb re-called the PCR reads through MiXCR, storing one row per CDR3 protein. Of about 460,000 distinct CDR3 sequences listed, less than 45% are singletons. Germline loops: CDR1 LGHDT, CDR2 YNNKEL (reference sequence). The germline V and J ends were trimmed by 2 bases and 8 bases, with 15 bases remaining between them. The CDR3 length is 14 residues. These data are taken from a study of post-analysis software for immune sequencing data. Study at large: Included courses were relapsing-remitting and secondary progressive multiple sclerosis; progressive-relapsing multiple sclerosis was also included.

Study-level findings and limits: There were five or six TRBV segments more frequent in patients than controls, and TRBV5-6, TRBV5-1 and TRBV20-1 were among them.

The sequenced sample consisted of blood. This TCR was sampled from a girl aged 5 to 17 with multiple sclerosis. The rearrangement links TRBV3-1 to TRBJ1-2, with D maybe TRBD1 (5 bases). Written as DNA, the CDR3 is TGTGCCAGCAGCCAACCGGGGACGAGTGCAGGCTACACCTTC. Amino acids: CASSQPGTSAGYTF. Full variable domain (rest looked up from reference TRBV3-1 and TRBJ1-2): DTAVSQTPKYLVTQMGNDKSIKCEQNLGHDTMYWYKQDSKKFLKIMFSYNNKELIINETVPNRFSPKSPDKAHLNLHINSLELGDSAVYFCASSQPGTSAGYTFGSGTRLTVV.